This TCR beta chain was captured in a study of Ad26.COV2.S vaccination and SARS-CoV-2 variants. As for the study in general: As a participant in COV1001, the donor was in the Ad26.COV2.S trial arm. By the intramuscular route, Ad26.COV2.S was given once, or twice 56 days apart. Study observations and caveats: Similar non-spike TCR breadth was seen in vaccine and placebo recipients.

This clone showed up just a few times. Its antigen is unidentified. Profiling relied on immunoSEQ multiplex PCR, and the TCRdb table lists in-frame clones only, not all of them. The top ten hold 9.5% to 12% of the sample, which has roughly 240,000 clones, roughly 90% seen once. Between the trimmed V and J ends, which lost 7 bases and 9 bases, there was a span of 14 bases. The CDR3 sequence is 12 residues long. Germline CDR1 and CDR2: MDHEN and SYDVKM. Documented treatment: 15 to 20 received Ad26.COV2.S at low or high dose, single or two shots; several received placebo; per-sample allocation not given. Samples analyzed were those drawn on day 63 after the first vaccine or placebo injection.

This chain links TRBV28 with TRBJ2-3; perhaps TRBD1 as D (5 bases). The sequencing here drew on peripheral blood, taken in a trial of Ad26.COV2.S vaccine versus placebo. The clonotype comes from a person aged 18-60 years who received the Ad26.COV2.S COVID-19 vaccine or a placebo. The CDR3 loop reads CASTQDGRTQYF. DNA for the CDR3: TGTGCCAGCACACAGGACGGACGAACGCAGTATTTT. Combining the CDR3 with reference TRBV28 and TRBJ2-3 gives the whole variable domain DVKVTQSSRYLVKRTGEKVFLECVQDMDHENMFWYRQDPGLGLRLIYFSYDVKMKEKGDIPEGYSVSREKKERFSLILESASTNQTSMYLCASTQDGRTQYFGPGTRLTVL.